This T cell receptor (beta chain) came from a study of shared clonotypes between healthy human individuals. Authors' data handling: There were no quality scores in the junction-only immunoSEQ sequences, so filtering differed. Sequenced by immunoSEQ multiplex PCR; TCRdb stores in-frame clones only, minus some. V and J calls and clone size come straight from that table; D and trimming were deduced from the DNA. Of about 640,000 clones listed, 60% to 80% are singletons. V shed 2 bases, J shed 6 bases, and the junction held 4 bases outside the gene matches. CDR3 length equals 14 residues. Germline CDR1 PRHDT, CDR2 FYEKMQ (reference sequence).

This clonotype was sampled from a woman in her twenties or thirties in good health. The chain carries TRBV13 and TRBJ2-5; 9 bases line up with TRBD2. The sequencing sample was made of memory CD4+ T cells sorted from blood. As to subset: CD45RA-negative fraction. The CDR3 region is CASSLRSGSKTQYF. In DNA, the CDR3 is TGTGCCAGCAGCTTACGTAGCGGGAGTAAGACCCAGTACTTC.